This TCR beta chain was retrieved from a study of identical twins. TCRdb passed the 5' RACE reads through MiXCR, listing each CDR3 protein once. The sample comprises about 520,000 distinct CDR3 sequences, roughly a fifth of which are singletons, and about 0.93% rests with the top ten. Germline V lookup: CDR1 LGHNT, CDR2 FRNRAP. Trimming pared 6 bases from V and 5 bases from J, leaving 10 bases between. The CDR3 sequence is 12 residues long. This clonotype was seen a few times. This sample was shared with a second study, whose subject was T cells expressing NK-cell markers.

The TCR comes from a young woman in good health. The sample consisted of CD4+ T cells sorted from blood. This chain joins TRBV12-5 and TRBJ2-5; the D is unclear. The CDR3 DNA is TGTGCTAGTGGCGAAGGGCGGGAGACCCAGTACTTC. Its protein product is CASGEGRETQYF. Looking up the rest from reference TRBV12-5 and TRBJ2-5 gives the full variable domain: DARVTQTPRHKVTEMGQEVTMRCQPILGHNTVFWYRQTMMQGLELLAYFRNRAPLDDSGMPKDRFSAEMPDATLATLKIQPSEPRDSAVYFCASGEGRETQYFGPGTRLLVL.